One sample yielded the 2 T cell receptor beta chains listed below, sequenced in a study of blood T cell repertoires in COVID-19. The assay was immunoSEQ multiplex PCR, and TCRdb's table has in-frame clones only and misses some. The repertoire includes 150,000 to 200,000 clones, roughly 85% of them detected once, and roughly 8.2% sits in the top ten. The sequenced sample consisted of peripheral blood. The receptors derive from a man aged 60-69 years with acute or convalescent COVID-19.

With regard to this clone: This same CDR3 is encoded by further DNA sequences in the sample. The chain links TRBV6-5 to TRBJ2-7; D not resolved. This CDR3 spans 13 amino acids. CDR1 and CDR2 from the germline V gene are MNHEY and SVGAGI. The V end was cut by 0 bases, the J end by 3 bases, with 6 bases between. The CDR3 DNA follows: TGTGCCAGCAGTTACTCCCCCCGCTACGAGCAGTACTTC. It encodes CASSYSPRYEQYF.

The V and J genes are TRBV2 and TRBJ1-5; a weak D match, TRBD1 (5 bases). CDR1 is SNHLY, CDR2 FYNNEI, per germline. This CDR3 has 13 residues. The V end lost 6 bases, the J end lost 5 bases, and 11 bases lay between the germline ends. The CDR3 sequence is CASRRRGDQPQHF. The DNA for the CDR3 is TGTGCCAGCAGGCGGCGGGGGGATCAGCCCCAGCATTTT.